The next 22 T cell receptor beta chains were all read from a single sample in a study of Ad26.COV2.S vaccination and SARS-CoV-2 variants (dated by TCRdb to the early 2020s). The library was produced with the immunoSEQ multiplex PCR assay. Here the immuneACCESS table is served through TCRdb, limited to in-frame sequences with V and J called. Missing clones are a known gap in these copies; in checked studies unresolved V genes cover under half, and the rest lacks a known reason. The sample profile shows fewer than 400,000 clones; about 82% of them were found once. 2.1% of the sample belongs to the ten largest clones. Explained via the paper, the treatment or condition label denotes: around 19 received Ad26.COV2.S at low or high dose, single or two shots; roughly five received placebo; per-sample allocation not given. For vaccine and placebo recipients, repertoires were sequenced using samples collected on day 63 after the first injection.

The source was peripheral blood, collected in a trial of Ad26.COV2.S vaccine versus placebo. The source is a person aged 18 to 65 who received the Ad26.COV2.S COVID-19 vaccine or a placebo.

V and J are TRBV7-2 and TRBJ1-3; D remains unclear. Germline lookup yields CDR1 SGHTA and CDR2 FQGNSA. This CDR3 is built from 13 residues. V gave up 1 base and J gave up 7 bases, with 8 bases separating them. CDR3 residues: CASSLGLENTIYF. CDR3 bases: TGTGCCAGCAGCTTAGGATTGGAGAACACCATATATTTT.

The chain's CDR3 is CASSSIPGQGAGNTIYF. CDR3 nucleotides: TGTGCCAGCAGCTCCATACCCGGACAGGGGGCTGGAAACACCATATATTTT. This chain links TRBV7-8 with TRBJ1-3, with 10 bases matching TRBD1. This CDR3 spans 17 amino acids. After removal of 4 bases from V and 2 bases from J, the junction contained 8 bases not matched to a gene. Germline V gene data show CDR1 as SGHVS and CDR2 as FQNEAQ.

This clone came up once. The chain is built from TRBV6-5 and TRBJ2-3, with 8 nucleotides matching TRBD1. V lost 7 bases and J lost 1; bases outside the gene matches: 4. This CDR3 spans 14 amino acids. Germline V gene lookup returns CDR1 MNHEY and CDR2 SVGAGI. The CDR3 DNA is TGTGCCAGCACCGGGACAGGCCGCACAGATACGCAGTATTTT. This encodes CASTGTGRTDTQYF.

The V and J genes are TRBV3-1 (or the pseudogene TRBV3-2) and TRBJ1-5; 8 nucleotides align to TRBD1. The CDR3 is made up of 14 amino acids. The germline V gene encodes CDR1 LGHDT and CDR2 YNNKEL (reference sequence). Trimming cost V 0 bases and J 6 bases; bases outside gene matches: 1. CDR3 residues: CASSQEQGGQPQHF. Written as DNA, the CDR3 is TGTGCCAGCAGCCAAGAACAGGGGGGTCAGCCCCAGCATTTT.

This CDR3 is CASSQRADGNTEAFF. DNA of the CDR3: TGTGCCAGCAGCCAACGGGCGGATGGGAACACTGAAGCTTTCTTT. V is TRBV4-2 and J is TRBJ1-1; D is uncertain. Trimming took off 2 bases at V and 1 base at J, with 11 bases between the two ends. The CDR3 covers 15 residues. Germline V gene data show CDR1 as LGHNA and CDR2 as YNFKEQ.

The chain combines TRBV4-2 with TRBJ1-6, with 7 bases fitting TRBD1. The CDR3 is made up of 19 amino acids. The V gene's germline CDR1 is LGHNA and CDR2 YNFKEQ. J lost 10 bases, V lost 0 bases, and 18 bases had no gene match. The CDR3 loop is CASSQDRRAVTGIESPLHF. The CDR3 DNA is TGTGCCAGCAGCCAAGACCGCCGGGCCGTGACAGGGATCGAGTCACCCCTCCACTTT.

V usage is TRBV5-1 and J usage is TRBJ2-2; TRBD2 aligns across 10 bases. The CDR3 runs to 20 residues. Trimming took 3 bases from V and 0 from J; bases not matched to a gene: 14. Germline values: CDR1 SGHRS, CDR2 YFSETQ. CDR3 nucleotides: TGCGCCAGCAGCTCACGATCCCTTAGCGGGGGGAACGCGAACACCGGGGAGCTGTTTTTT. Translating gives CASSSRSLSGGNANTGELFF.

V gene TRBV14 combines with J gene TRBJ2-7; TRBD1 or TRBD2 may be the D gene (5 bases each). There are 16 residues in the CDR3. V shed 0 bases and J shed 2 bases, with 14 bases lying between them. Germline CDR1 is SGHDN and CDR2 is FVKESK. The CDR3 bases are TGTGCCAGCAGCCAAGATCGGGACGTCCCTACCTACGAGCAGTACTTC. It encodes CASSQDRDVPTYEQYF.

This clone was counted a single time. The CDR3 is CASSSKTGYQETQYF. For the CDR3, the DNA is TGTGCCAGCAGTTCGAAGACAGGCTACCAAGAGACCCAGTACTTC. The V gene is TRBV5-4, the J gene TRBJ2-5; possibly TRBD1 for D (6 bases). Trimming stripped 5 bases from V and 0 bases from J, with 14 bases between. The CDR3 is 15 residues long. Germline values: CDR1 SGHNT, CDR2 YYREEE (reference sequence).

The rearrangement links TRBV11-2 to TRBJ2-3; D call uncertain. Trimming pared 5 bases from V and 3 bases from J, leaving 9 bases between. The CDR3 is made up of 13 amino acids. Germline V lookup: CDR1 SGHAT, CDR2 FQNNGV. The CDR3 DNA reads TGTGCCAGCAGCCTATCGTGGACAGATACGCAGTATTTT. Protein: CASSLSWTDTQYF.

This chain joins TRBV7-9 and TRBJ2-5; 11 bases map to TRBD1. Germline-derived CDR1 and CDR2 are SEHNR and FQNEAQ (reference sequence). CDR3 length: 15 amino acids. The trim removed 2 bases at V and 5 bases at J, leaving 4 bases unmatched. CDR3 loop: CASSLRTGGAETQYF. CDR3 coding DNA: TGTGCCAGCAGCTTAAGGACAGGGGGCGCCGAGACCCAGTACTTC.

This clone was counted once. This sample includes further DNA sequences coding for the same CDR3. The chain uses TRBV20-1 and TRBJ2-5, with D possibly matching TRBD2 (6 bases). This CDR3 has 12 residues. Germline loops: CDR1 DFQATT, CDR2 SNEGSKA (reference sequence). The ends were cut back, 3 bases at V and 5 bases at J, with 10 bases in the middle. Written as DNA, the CDR3 is TGCAGTGCTAGTGGTGGAGGGGAGACCCAGTACTTC. This codes for CSASGGGETQYF.

This chain links TRBV27 with TRBJ2-7, with 7 bases identical to TRBD2. V shed 5 bases and J 7 bases; nucleotides not matched to a gene: 14. Germline V gene data show CDR1 as MNHEY and CDR2 as SMNVEV (reference sequence). CDR3 length: 15 amino acids. As DNA, the CDR3 is TGTGCCAGCAGTCCTGGGTGGGGGGGGATGGGAGAGCAGTACTTC. It translates to CASSPGWGGMGEQYF.

The chain's CDR3 is CASSQEAAETQYF. The CDR3, as DNA: TGTGCCAGCAGCCAAGAAGCAGCGGAGACCCAGTACTTC. This rearrangement joins TRBV4-2 to TRBJ2-5; D remains ambiguous. V shed 0 bases and J shed 5 bases, with 7 bases lying between them. The CDR3 totals 13 residues. Germline V gives CDR1 LGHNA, CDR2 YNFKEQ.

CDR3: CASSQGRTVNTEAFF. CDR3 nucleotides: TGCGCCAGCAGCCAAGGCCGTACAGTGAACACTGAAGCTTTCTTT. The V call is TRBV4-1, the J call TRBJ1-1; D is undetermined. The length of the CDR3 is 15 residues. Germline V gene sequence: CDR1 MGHRA, CDR2 YSYEKL. Trimming took off 1 base at V and 0 bases at J, with 9 bases between the two ends.

This sequence joins TRBV6-5 and TRBJ2-5; D tentatively reads TRBD1 or TRBD2 (7 bases each). Germline lookup yields CDR1 MNHEY and CDR2 SVGAGI. The CDR3 is made up of 12 amino acids. V shed 6 bases and J shed 12 bases, with 17 bases lying between them. The CDR3 loop reads CASRRQGGGEYF. The CDR3 DNA follows: TGTGCCAGCAGAAGACAGGGAGGGGGTGAGTACTTC.

This clone was counted once. CDR3 nucleotides: TGTGCCAGCAGCGATGGGACAGTTAACACCGGGGAGCTGTTTTTT. It codes for CASSDGTVNTGELFF. The chain combines TRBV7-3 with TRBJ2-2; TRBD1 agrees at 7 bases. Germline assignment: CDR1 SGHTA and CDR2 FQGTGA. CDR3 length: 15 amino acids. V was clipped by 5 bases and J by 2 bases; unmatched bases: 5.

This clone was seen only a few times. The chain links TRBV9 to TRBJ2-5; 11 bases align to TRBD2. The length of the CDR3 is 16 residues. Germline CDR1 and CDR2: SGDLS and YYNGEE. V gave up 0 bases and J gave up 5 bases; unmatched junction bases: 6. The CDR3 DNA sequence: TGTGCCAGCAGCGTAGCAAGTAGCGGGGGGGCGGAGACCCAGTACTTC. Its protein is CASSVASSGGAETQYF.

The chain links TRBV7-8 to TRBJ2-3, with unresolved D. Looked up from germline, CDR1 is SGHVS and CDR2 is FQNEAQ. The CDR3 extends over 16 amino acids. Trimming took 6 bases from V and 1 from J, leaving 17 bases between them. Here the CDR3 reads CASRALWWAGTDTQYF. The DNA for the CDR3 is TGTGCCAGCAGGGCCCTCTGGTGGGCGGGCACAGATACGCAGTATTTT. Full variable domain (remainder filled in from reference TRBV7-8 and TRBJ2-3): GAGVSQSPRYKVAKRGQDVALRCDPISGHVSLFWYQQALGQGPEFLTYFQNEAQLDKSGLPSDRFFAERPEGSVSTLKIQRTQQEDSAVYLCASRALWWAGTDTQYFGPGTRLTVL.

The rearrangement links TRBV7-9 to TRBJ1-4; D possibly corresponds to TRBD1 (5 bases). The CDR3 runs 19 residues. The germline V gene encodes CDR1 SEHNR and CDR2 FQNEAQ (reference sequence). Trimming took 6 bases from V and 7 from J, leaving 30 bases between them. The DNA of the CDR3 is TGTGCCAGCAGACTCTCCGGGACGAACACTATCTCACACGGTGAAAAACTGTTTTTT. This sequence encodes CASRLSGTNTISHGEKLFF.

The rearrangement joins TRBV5-1 to TRBJ2-7; D ambiguous. There are 12 residues in the CDR3. Germline V gene data show CDR1 as SGHRS and CDR2 as YFSETQ. Trimming took off 0 bases at V and 7 bases at J, with 8 bases between the two ends. CDR3 sequence reads: CASSLVRPEQYF. CDR3 in DNA: TGCGCCAGCAGCTTGGTGCGGCCGGAGCAGTACTTC.

Here the CDR3 DNA reads TGTGCCAGCAGGTATAGCGGAGGGGGCATGGGAAACACCATATATTTT. This gives the protein CASRYSGGGMGNTIYF. The V call is TRBV3-1 (or the pseudogene TRBV3-2), the J call TRBJ1-3; 7 bases are a match to TRBD1. CDR1 LGHDT and CDR2 YNNKEL come from the germline V gene (reference sequence). The length of the CDR3 is 16 residues. Trimming took 6 bases from V and 4 from J; bases not matched to a gene: 12.